This T cell receptor beta chain was observed in a study of vaccination effects on CD4 cells after COVID-19. General study findings and limits: Pronounced clonal contraction occurred in clones induced by infection and by vaccine late after vaccination.

Culturing for 10 to 11 days preceded CD4+ T cell isolation. Half-medium changes using IL-2 medium occurred on days 3 and 7. Sequencing was performed with immunoSEQ multiplex PCR; in TCRdb, only in-frame clones are kept and a portion is missing. Counted here are approximately 60,000 clones, approximately 78% occurring once; the ten biggest clones make up approximately 24%. The CDR3 contains 15 residues. Trimming took off 0 bases at V and 4 bases at J, with 12 bases between the two ends. The V gene's germline CDR1 is SGDLS and CDR2 YYNGEE. Notes on this clone: Its target is not known.

The sequences come from CD4+ T cells from PBMCs cultured without peptide, collected before COVID-19 vaccination. The chain employs TRBV9 and TRBJ2-3; no reliable D call. This clonotype was obtained from a human donor who had a prior SARS-CoV-2 infection. CDR3 residues: CASSVAPIPADTQYF. Here the CDR3 DNA reads TGTGCCAGCAGCGTAGCCCCTATTCCGGCAGATACGCAGTATTTT.